Listed below are T cell receptor beta chains from one sample, sequenced in a study of blood T cell repertoires in COVID-19. Only in-frame clones appear in the TCRdb table, and some are missing; sequencing was by immunoSEQ multiplex PCR. The profile shows about 220,000 clones, roughly four fifths of them singletons. Material: peripheral blood. The receptors were gathered from a woman aged 55-69 years with acute or convalescent COVID-19. The CDR3 runs from the conserved cysteine through the conserved F or W. A D gene is named only where the DNA matches it firmly. Part of the rows lack a size; the others show once, few, many or a class for expanded clones.

CDR3 | DNA | size | V | D | J | length
CASSSFTRGANEKLFF | TGTGCCAGCAGCTCGTTCACCCGGGGAGCTAATGAAAAACTGTTTTTT | few | TRBV7-8 | - | TRBJ1-4 | 16
CASSTGTDYNEQFF | TGTGCCAGCAGTACCGGGACAGACTACAATGAGCAGTTCTTC | - | TRBV2 | TRBD1 | TRBJ2-1 | 14
CSAAGGNEQFF | TGCAGTGCCGCGGGGGGCAATGAGCAGTTCTTC | many | TRBV20-1 | TRBD2 | TRBJ2-1 | 11
CASRQGAPFINQPQHF | TGCGCCAGCAGACAGGGGGCCCCCTTTATCAATCAGCCCCAGCATTTT | - | TRBV10-1 | TRBD1 | TRBJ1-5 | 16
CASSLRGPGGKETQYF | TGTGCCAGCAGCTTAAGGGGTCCCGGGGGGAAAGAGACCCAGTACTTC | - | TRBV11-2 | TRBD2 | TRBJ2-5 | 16
CASSLRGQGGETQYF | TGTGCCAGCAGCTTACGAGGACAGGGTGGCGAGACCCAGTACTTC | - | TRBV7-9 | TRBD1 | TRBJ2-5 | 15
CASSLSLAGGLVGDEQFF | TGTGCCAGCAGCTTATCTTTAGCGGGGGGGCTCGTTGGGGATGAGCAGTTCTTC | - | TRBV7-6 | TRBD2 | TRBJ2-1 | 18
CASSLGADRGQRYEQYF | TGTGCCAGCAGTTTGGGGGCCGACAGGGGTCAACGCTACGAGCAGTACTTC | - | TRBV27 | TRBD1 | TRBJ2-7 | 17
CASSTTGAGNTIYF | TGTGCCAGCAGCACGACAGGGGCTGGAAACACCATATATTTT | - | TRBV7-2 | TRBD1 | TRBJ1-3 | 14
CASSLESKSSGANVLTF | TGTGCCAGCAGCTTGGAGTCCAAGAGCTCTGGGGCCAACGTCCTGACTTTC | - | TRBV5-4 | - | TRBJ2-6 | 17
CASSDLSTGDTEAFF | TGTGCCAGCAGCGACCTTTCTACAGGAGACACTGAAGCTTTCTTT | - | TRBV2 | - | TRBJ1-1 | 15
CASVAGGYGYTF | TGTGCCAGCGTGGCAGGGGGTTATGGCTACACCTTC | few | TRBV28 | TRBD1 | TRBJ1-2 | 12
CASSHGGRKAFF | TGTGCCAGCAGCCACGGGGGGCGAAAAGCTTTCTTT | - | TRBV3-1/TRBV3-2 | - | TRBJ1-1 | 12
CASSLWGQGNIQYF | TGTGCCAGCAGCCTTTGGGGACAGGGGAACATTCAGTACTTC | - | TRBV3-1/TRBV3-2 | TRBD1 | TRBJ2-4 | 14
CASSLDRASGGYEQYF | TGTGCCAGCAGCTTAGATAGGGCTAGCGGGGGGTACGAGCAGTACTTC | - | TRBV11-2 | TRBD2 | TRBJ2-7 | 16
CSADRGGNEQFF | TGCAGCGCCGACCGGGGAGGTAATGAGCAGTTCTTC | - | TRBV29-1 | - | TRBJ2-1 | 12
CASRGGGLDYNEQFF | TGTGCCAGCAGGGGAGGTGGGCTGGACTACAATGAGCAGTTCTTC | - | TRBV28 | - | TRBJ2-1 | 15
CASSPTGLTYNSPLHF | TGTGCCAGCAGCCCGACAGGGCTAACATATAATTCACCCCTCCACTTT | - | TRBV7-6 | TRBD1 | TRBJ1-6 | 16
CASSAVGTSYNEQFF | TGTGCCAGCAGCGCGGTCGGGACATCATACAATGAGCAGTTCTTC | - | TRBV9 | - | TRBJ2-1 | 15
CASSQDRTGTQYF | TGTGCCAGCAGCCAAGATCGGACTGGGACGCAGTATTTT | - | TRBV4-2 | - | TRBJ2-3 | 13
CASSLQGFTEAFF | TGTGCCAGCAGCCTACAGGGGTTCACTGAAGCTTTCTTT | - | TRBV5-4 | TRBD1 | TRBJ1-1 | 13
CASSPTKYQKLFF | TGTGCCAGCAGCCCAACTAAGTATCAAAAACTGTTTTTT | - | TRBV12-3/TRBV12-4 | - | TRBJ1-4 | 13
CASSLKADNTYNEQFF | TGTGCCAGCAGCTTAAAGGCAGACAATACCTACAATGAGCAGTTCTTC | - | TRBV7-3 | - | TRBJ2-1 | 16
CASRATGGDGYTF | TGCGCCAGCAGGGCTACAGGGGGTGATGGCTACACCTTC | - | TRBV5-1 | TRBD1 | TRBJ1-2 | 13